The 8 T cell receptor beta chains below were found in one sample sequenced in a study of blood T cells in healthy people across ages. A sample-barcoded 5' primer and a J-beta primer mix were used in a second PCR of roughly 7 to 11 cycles. TCRdb processed the 5' RACE reads anew with MiXCR; each CDR3 protein has one entry. Of approximately 850,000 distinct CDR3 sequences in the sample, roughly 60% are singletons; the top ten hold approximately 23%. The sample consisted of blood. The receptors shown here come from a man under 40 in good health.

This clonotype was detected only a few times. The CDR3 here is CASSSLGGNEQFF. CDR3 sequence (DNA): TGTGCCAGCAGTTCCCTTGGAGGCAATGAGCAGTTCTTC. The chain combines TRBV6-5 with TRBJ2-1, with D perhaps TRBD2 (5 bases). Trimming took off 4 bases at V and 6 bases at J, with 10 bases between the two ends. The CDR3 spans 13 residues. Per the germline V gene, CDR1 is MNHEY and CDR2 is SVGAGI.

This rearrangement joins TRBV6-6 to TRBJ2-1; D is undetermined. Trimming took 7 bases from V and 6 from J, leaving 13 bases between them. This CDR3 has 13 amino acids. Germline V gene lookup returns CDR1 MNHNY and CDR2 SVGAGI (reference sequence). CDR3 in amino acids: CASTSEPANEQFF. CDR3 DNA sequence: TGTGCCAGCACCTCGGAACCCGCCAATGAGCAGTTCTTC.

This clonotype appeared a few times. The rearrangement uses TRBV9 and TRBJ2-7; 7 bases map to TRBD1. The CDR3 is 13 amino acids. Germline V lookup: CDR1 SGDLS, CDR2 YYNGEE. J was trimmed by 7 bases and V by 0 bases; bases with no gene match: 4. CDR3 nucleotide sequence: TGTGCCAGCAGCGTAGGGGACAGCAGGGAGCAGTACTTC. This sequence encodes CASSVGDSREQYF.

This clonotype has a handful of counts. The genes are TRBV20-1 and TRBJ2-5; D perhaps matches TRBD2 (5 bases). Trimming took off 7 bases at V and 6 bases at J, with 18 bases between the two ends. This CDR3 has 13 amino acids. CDR1 and CDR2 from the germline V gene are DFQATT and SNEGSKA (reference sequence). CDR3: CSVPTTSIKTQYF. In DNA, the CDR3 is TGCAGTGTCCCGACCACTAGTATTAAGACCCAGTACTTC.

This clonotype showed up many times. CDR3 region: CASSQGFRKNEQFF. The CDR3, as DNA: TGTGCCAGCAGCCAAGGTTTCCGGAAAAATGAGCAGTTCTTC. The chain employs TRBV3-1 and TRBJ2-1, with D unresolved. V was cut by 1 base and J by 7 bases, with 11 bases left in between. This CDR3 has 14 amino acids. From germline, CDR1 is LGHDT and CDR2 YNNKEL (reference sequence).

The DNA of the CDR3 is TGTGCCAGCAGTGGGACAAGGTCCAGTGAGACCCAGTACTTC. Translating gives CASSGTRSSETQYF. V usage is TRBV6-1 and J usage is TRBJ2-5; weak D call: TRBD1 (5 bases). V was pared by 4 bases and J by 5 bases, with 14 bases between. The CDR3 contains 14 residues. Germline V gene lookup returns CDR1 MNHNS and CDR2 SASEGT.

The gene calls are TRBV20-1 and TRBJ2-7; 11 nucleotides match TRBD1. The CDR3 loop spans 14 amino acids. V lost 5 bases and J lost 3; bases outside the gene matches: 6. Germline CDR1 and CDR2: DFQATT and SNEGSKA (reference sequence). CDR3 sequence (DNA): TGCAGTGCTCCCGGGACAGGGGGTTTCTACGAGCAGTACTTC. It codes for CSAPGTGGFYEQYF.

The chain joins TRBV27 to TRBJ2-3; 8 bases map to TRBD1. There are 13 residues in the CDR3. Germline CDR1 reads MNHEY; CDR2 reads SMNVEV (reference sequence). V lost 6 bases and J lost 4; bases outside the gene matches: 3. This chain's CDR3 is CASSGQGADTQYF. The CDR3 bases are TGTGCCAGCAGCGGACAGGGAGCAGATACGCAGTATTTT.